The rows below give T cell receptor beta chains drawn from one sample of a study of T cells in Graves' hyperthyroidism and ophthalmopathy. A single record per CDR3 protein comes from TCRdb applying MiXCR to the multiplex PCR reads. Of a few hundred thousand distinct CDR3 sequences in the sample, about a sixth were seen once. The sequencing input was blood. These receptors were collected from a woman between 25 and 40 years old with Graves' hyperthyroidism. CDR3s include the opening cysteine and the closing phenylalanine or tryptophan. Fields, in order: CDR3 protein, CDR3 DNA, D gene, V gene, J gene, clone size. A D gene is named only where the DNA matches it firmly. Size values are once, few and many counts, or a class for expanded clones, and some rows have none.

CASSLEALNTEAFF	TGCGCCAGCAGCTTGGAAGCTTTGAACACTGAAGCTTTCTTT	-	TRBV5-1	TRBJ1-1	many
CASSPSRLAGPSSYNEQFF	TGTGCCAGCAGCCCTAGCCGACTAGCGGGGCCTTCCTCCTACAATGAGCAGTTCTTC	TRBD2	TRBV6-1	TRBJ2-1	-
CSAKTVGEYEQYF	TGCAGTGCTAAGACAGTGGGGGAATACGAGCAGTACTTC	-	TRBV20-1	TRBJ2-7	-
CASSPGGHWNYEQYF	TGTGCCAGCAGCCCGGGGGGACACTGGAACTACGAGCAGTACTTC	-	TRBV6-1	TRBJ2-7	many
CSARGPAGGSYEQYF	TGCAGTGCTAGGGGGCCAGCGGGAGGATCATACGAGCAGTACTTC	TRBD2	TRBV20-1	TRBJ2-7	many
CASRRDRDPLDGYTF	TGTGCCAGCAGGCGAGACAGGGATCCATTGGATGGCTACACCTTC	TRBD1	TRBV2	TRBJ1-2	many
CASTSGTESSYEQYF	TGTGCCAGCACTTCCGGGACGGAAAGCTCCTACGAGCAGTACTTC	-	TRBV12-3/TRBV12-4	TRBJ2-7	-
CASSSGTGVVYEQYF	TGTGCCAGCAGCTCTGGGACAGGGGTGGTCTACGAGCAGTACTTC	TRBD1	TRBV7-9	TRBJ2-7	many
CASSLAFYEQYF	TGTGCCAGCAGCTTAGCGTTCTACGAGCAGTACTTC	-	TRBV7-2	TRBJ2-7	many
CASSPRSSSYNEQFF	TGTGCCAGCAGCCCCCGGTCGAGCTCCTACAATGAGCAGTTCTTC	-	TRBV9	TRBJ2-1	-
CASSVGINQPQHF	TGTGCCAGCAGCGTAGGTATCAATCAGCCCCAGCATTTT	-	TRBV9	TRBJ1-5	few
CASSFSHQETQYF	TGTGCCAGCAGTTTTAGCCACCAAGAGACCCAGTACTTC	-	TRBV12-3/TRBV12-4	TRBJ2-5	many
CASSSPLQPSGKNIQYF	TGTGCCAGCAGTTCACCCCTACAGCCTTCTGGCAAAAACATTCAGTACTTC	-	TRBV6-2/TRBV6-3	TRBJ2-4	-
CASRLTSYHEQYF	TGTGCCAGCAGACTTACTAGTTACCACGAGCAGTACTTC	-	TRBV28	TRBJ2-7	many
CASSDWAEMSYGYTF	TGTGCCAGCAGTGATTGGGCAGAAATGTCCTATGGCTACACCTTC	-	TRBV6-1	TRBJ1-2	many
CASSSTGESYNEQFF	TGTGCCAGCAGCTCCACCGGGGAATCCTACAATGAGCAGTTCTTC	-	TRBV11-3	TRBJ2-1	many